These 23 T cell receptor beta chains originate from one sample sequenced in a study of T cell clones after liver transplantation. The protocol was immunoSEQ multiplex PCR, while the TCRdb copy is restricted to in-frame clones and leaves out a portion. There are some 60,000 clones in the sample; 71% occur only once, and about 15% lies in the top ten. Source: CD4+ T cells from blood, taken before liver transplant. Receptors originate from a human donor who received a liver transplant.

The chain joins TRBV18 to TRBJ1-6; D remains unclear. CDR1 is KGHSH and CDR2 is LQKENI in the germline V gene. The CDR3 totals 16 residues. Trimming cost V 6 bases and J 0 bases, with 12 bases left between them. This CDR3 is CASSHNPYSYNSPLHF. For the CDR3, the DNA is TGTGCCAGCTCCCACAACCCTTACTCCTATAATTCACCCCTCCACTTT.

The V gene is TRBV28, the J gene TRBJ1-4; TRBD1 might be the D (6 bases). V lost 8 bases, J lost 8 bases, and 15 bases lay in between. Germline values: CDR1 MDHEN, CDR2 SYDVKM. This CDR3 region has 13 residues. CDR3 DNA sequence: TGTGCCAGCCACGAGACAGGCTTGGAAAAACTGTTTTTT. It yields the protein CASHETGLEKLFF.

The chain is built from TRBV18 and TRBJ2-7, with 8 bases lining up with TRBD1. Trimming cost V 4 bases and J 5 bases; bases outside gene matches: 7. This CDR3 comprises 14 residues. Germline CDR1 is KGHSH and CDR2 is LQKENI. The CDR3 DNA reads as TGTGCCAGCTCACGCGGACAGGGCTGGGACGAGCAGTACTTC. Translating it yields CASSRGQGWDEQYF. The full variable domain, in which reference TRBV18 and TRBJ2-7 provide the parts outside the CDR3, is NAGVMQNPRHLVRRRGQEARLRCSPMKGHSHVYWYRQLPEEGLKFMVYLQKENIIDESGMPKERFSAEFPKEGPSILRIQQVVRGDSAAYFCASSRGQGWDEQYFGPGTRLTVT.

This rearrangement joins TRBV28 to TRBJ1-5, with 8 bases matching TRBD1. CDR1 and CDR2 (germline): MDHEN, SYDVKM. Germline trimming cut 6 bases from V and 9 bases from J; bases unmatched to any gene: 13. The CDR3 extends over 15 amino acids. The CDR3 reads CASSPSDRGGRPQHF. The DNA for the CDR3 is TGTGCCAGCAGCCCCTCCGACAGGGGAGGTAGGCCCCAGCATTTT.

CDR3 DNA sequence: TGTGCCAGCAGGCGTGGACAGATATCCTACGAGCAGTACTTC. This sequence encodes CASRRGQISYEQYF. V usage is TRBV28 and J usage is TRBJ2-7, with a possible D match to TRBD1 (6 bases). The CDR3 extends over 14 amino acids. From germline, CDR1 is MDHEN and CDR2 SYDVKM. The germline V and J ends were trimmed by 6 bases and 1 base, with 13 bases remaining between them.

This chain uses TRBV28 with TRBJ1-3; the D gene is possibly TRBD1 (5 bases). The germline gives CDR1 MDHEN, CDR2 SYDVKM. The V end was cut by 3 bases, the J end by 6 bases, with 12 bases between. CDR3 length: 14 residues. The CDR3, as DNA: TGTGCCAGCAGTTTCGCAGGGAGGGAAAACACCATATATTTT. Its translation: CASSFAGRENTIYF.

V gene TRBV5-6 combines with J gene TRBJ1-1, with D possibly being TRBD1 (6 bases). Trimming shortened V by 4 bases and J by 3 bases, and 13 bases separated the two germline ends. The length of the CDR3 is 14 residues. CDR1 and CDR2 from the germline V gene are SGHDT and YYEEEE. This chain's CDR3 is CASSPRGRDTEAFF. As DNA, the CDR3 is TGTGCCAGCAGCCCCAGGGGTAGGGACACTGAAGCTTTCTTT. Full variable domain (outside the CDR3, taken from reference TRBV5-6 and TRBJ1-1): DAGVTQSPTHLIKTRGQQVTLRCSPKSGHDTVSWYQQALGQGPQFIFQYYEEEERQRGNFPDRFSGHQFPNYSSELNVNALLLGDSALYLCASSPRGRDTEAFFGQGTRLTVV.

This clone appeared once. The chain joins TRBV7-9 to TRBJ1-2; D is undetermined. The CDR3 is 13 amino acids. Trimming pared 11 bases from V and 8 bases from J, leaving 21 bases between. Per germline, CDR1 SEHNR and CDR2 FQNEAQ (reference sequence). In DNA form, the CDR3 reads TGTGCCGGCGACCGACGCGGGAGGAGCGGCTACACCTTC. Its protein is CAGDRRGRSGYTF. The full variable domain, completed using reference TRBV7-9 and TRBJ1-2, is DTGVSQNPRHKITKRGQNVTFRCDPISEHNRLYWYRQTLGQGPEFLTYFQNEAQLEKSRLLSDRFSAERPKGSFSTLEIQRTEQGDSAMYLCAGDRRGRSGYTFGSGTRLTVV.

The DNA of the CDR3 is TGCGCCAGCAGCCAAGATTATAGGGGGAATAGCAATCAGCCCCAGCATTTT. Translation: CASSQDYRGNSNQPQHF. V usage is TRBV4-1 and J usage is TRBJ1-5, with a tentative D call TRBD1 (6 bases). V was pared by 0 bases and J by 0 bases, with 12 bases between. Germline V gene sequence: CDR1 MGHRA, CDR2 YSYEKL. This CDR3 region has 17 residues.

This clone was observed once. CDR3 DNA: TGTGCCACCAGCAGAGAAGGGGCCGACTCTGGAAACACCATATATTTT. This translates into CATSREGADSGNTIYF. The V and J genes are TRBV15 and TRBJ1-3; perhaps TRBD1 as D (5 bases). The CDR3 totals 16 residues. V was cut by 0 bases and J by 0 bases, with 9 bases left in between. Germline CDR1 LNHNV, CDR2 YYDKDF (reference sequence). The entire variable domain, with the rest obtained from reference TRBV15 and TRBJ1-3, is as follows: DAMVIQNPRYQVTQFGKPVTLSCSQTLNHNVMYWYQQKSSQAPKLLFHYYDKDFNNEADTPDNFQSRRPNTSFCFLDIRSPGLGDTAMYLCATSREGADSGNTIYFGEGSWLTVV.

There are a few counts of this clone. The chain joins TRBV10-3 to TRBJ1-2; 9 nucleotides align to TRBD1. This CDR3 has 13 amino acids. Per the germline V gene, CDR1 is ENHRY and CDR2 is SYGVKD. V dropped 8 bases and J dropped 4; count of bases not matched to a gene: 5. CDR3 loop: CAIGQGPGYGYTF. In DNA form, the CDR3 reads TGTGCCATCGGACAGGGGCCGGGCTATGGCTACACCTTC.

This chain links TRBV6-5 with TRBJ2-7, with D possibly matching TRBD1 (5 bases). V lost 6 bases and J lost 1, with 10 bases in between. The CDR3 runs 13 residues. Germline CDR1 reads MNHEY; CDR2 reads SVGAGI. CDR3 residues: CASSTAGSYEQYF. The CDR3 DNA is TGTGCCAGCAGCACGGCAGGGTCCTACGAGCAGTACTTC.

The CDR3 DNA reads TGTGCCAGCACTCCGGACACCCAAGGGTATGGCTACACCTTC. Protein product: CASTPDTQGYGYTF. V is TRBV2 and J is TRBJ1-2, with TRBD1 as a possible D gene (5 bases). Trimming cost V 7 bases and J 5 bases, with 17 bases left between them. This CDR3 region has 14 residues. Germline V CDR1 and CDR2: SNHLY, FYNNEI.

The chain couples TRBV6-5 to TRBJ2-5; TRBD1 is a possible D gene (5 bases). The CDR3 is made up of 12 amino acids. CDR1 is MNHEY and CDR2 is SVGAGI in the germline V gene. With 7 bases removed from V and 4 bases from J, the gap between germline ends came to 10 bases. The CDR3 spells CASTYDRETQYF. DNA of the CDR3: TGTGCCAGCACATATGACAGAGAGACCCAGTACTTC.

This chain joins TRBV19 and TRBJ1-1; possible D gene TRBD1, 5 bases. V was pared by 4 bases and J by 0 bases, with 9 bases between. The CDR3 is made up of 14 amino acids. Germline-derived CDR1 and CDR2 are LNHDA and SQIVND (reference sequence). Here the CDR3 reads CASSTRTLNTEAFF. The CDR3, as DNA: TGTGCCAGTAGTACCCGGACACTGAACACTGAAGCTTTCTTT.

CDR3 sequence: CASSYNSGGTQETQYF. In nucleotides, the CDR3 is TGTGCCAGCAGTTACAATAGCGGGGGGACCCAAGAGACCCAGTACTTC. This chain uses TRBV6-5 with TRBJ2-5; 10 bases map to TRBD2. The CDR3 sequence is 16 residues long. Per the germline V gene, CDR1 is MNHEY and CDR2 is SVGAGI. With 2 bases clipped from V and 1 base from J, the junction kept 4 bases outside the gene matches.

There are many counts of this clone. The chain is built from TRBV28 and TRBJ2-7; possible D gene TRBD2, 6 bases. V lost 10 bases and J 3 bases, leaving 16 bases between the germline ends. CDR1 is MDHEN, CDR2 SYDVKM, per germline. CDR3 length equals 13 residues. CDR3 loop: CATTLLAGYEQYF. CDR3 nucleotides: TGTGCCACCACATTACTAGCCGGCTACGAGCAGTACTTC.

The J gene is TRBJ2-6, the V gene TRBV4-2; 10 nucleotides match TRBD2. With V trimmed by 0 bases and J by 2 bases, 7 bases remained unmatched. There are 19 residues in the CDR3. CDR1 is LGHNA and CDR2 is YNFKEQ in the germline V gene. CDR3 DNA: TGTGCCAGCAGCCAAGATCATCCTAGCGGGGGACCTGGGGCCAACGTCCTGACTTTC. It is translated as CASSQDHPSGGPGANVLTF.

The V and J genes are TRBV7-9 and TRBJ2-7, with 12 positions matching TRBD2. J lost 4 bases, V lost 3 bases, and 10 bases had no gene match. CDR3 length equals 17 residues. Germline assignment: CDR1 SEHNR and CDR2 FQNEAQ (reference sequence). Written as DNA, the CDR3 is TGTGCCAGCAGCTTCGGGACTAGCGGGCGGTCAACTTACGAGCAGTACTTC. Residues: CASSFGTSGRSTYEQYF.

The chain recombines TRBV6-6 with TRBJ2-2, with 8 bases that match TRBD1. J was trimmed by 6 bases and V by 7 bases; bases with no gene match: 7. This CDR3 spans 14 amino acids. Germline assignment: CDR1 MNHNY and CDR2 SVGAGI (reference sequence). CDR3 nucleotide sequence: TGTGCCAGCAACCACGACAGGGGCTCCGGGGAGCTGTTTTTT. Translating it yields CASNHDRGSGELFF.

The rearrangement links TRBV7-9 to TRBJ2-7; TRBD1 matches at 8 bases. Per germline, CDR1 SEHNR and CDR2 FQNEAQ (reference sequence). The CDR3 has 16 amino acids. The V and J ends lost 3 bases and 1 base, in that order; junction bases with no gene match: 8. The CDR3 is CASSFHDRGQSYEQYF. The CDR3 DNA reads as TGTGCCAGCAGCTTCCATGACAGGGGACAATCCTACGAGCAGTACTTC.

This chain connects TRBV15 to TRBJ2-3, with D perhaps matching TRBD1 (6 bases). The ends were cut back, 0 bases at V and 3 bases at J, with 25 bases in the middle. The CDR3 consists of 20 residues. CDR1 is LNHNV, CDR2 YYDKDF, per germline (reference sequence). The CDR3 DNA reads TGTGCCACCAGCAGAGATCACCTATCGTCTACTACAGGGCGGACAGATACGCAGTATTTT. As protein: CATSRDHLSSTTGRTDTQYF.

The V and J genes are TRBV10-3 and TRBJ1-3; TRBD1 aligns across 9 bases. V lost 6 bases and J lost 2; bases outside the gene matches: 5. Germline-derived CDR1 and CDR2 are ENHRY and SYGVKD. The CDR3 totals 15 residues. CDR3 nucleotides: TGTGCCATCAGCGGGACAGGGAAGGCTGGAAACACCATATATTTT. It is translated as CAISGTGKAGNTIYF.